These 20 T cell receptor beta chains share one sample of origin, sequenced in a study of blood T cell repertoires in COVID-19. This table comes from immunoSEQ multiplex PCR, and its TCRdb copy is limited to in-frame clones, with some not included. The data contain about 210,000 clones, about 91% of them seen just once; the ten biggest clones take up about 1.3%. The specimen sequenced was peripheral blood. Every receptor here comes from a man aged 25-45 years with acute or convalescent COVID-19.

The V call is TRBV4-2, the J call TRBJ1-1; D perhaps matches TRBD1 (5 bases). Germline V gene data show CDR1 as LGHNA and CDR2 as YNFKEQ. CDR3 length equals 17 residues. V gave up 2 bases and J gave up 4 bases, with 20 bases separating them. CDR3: CASSQNGGGRFGTEAFF. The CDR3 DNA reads TGTGCCAGCAGCCAAAACGGGGGTGGAAGGTTCGGCACTGAAGCTTTCTTT.

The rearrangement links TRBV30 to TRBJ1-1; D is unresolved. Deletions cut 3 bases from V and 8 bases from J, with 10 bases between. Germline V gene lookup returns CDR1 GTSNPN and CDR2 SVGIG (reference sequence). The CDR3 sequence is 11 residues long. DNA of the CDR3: TGTGCCTGGAGAGTGTACAAGGAAGCTTTCTTT. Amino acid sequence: CAWRVYKEAFF.

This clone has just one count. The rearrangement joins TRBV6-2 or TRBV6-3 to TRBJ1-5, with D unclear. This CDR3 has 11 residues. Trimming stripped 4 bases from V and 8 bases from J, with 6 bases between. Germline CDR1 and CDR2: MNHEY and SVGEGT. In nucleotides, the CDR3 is TGTGCCAGCAGTTCGGGTAAGCCCCAGCATTTT. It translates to CASSSGKPQHF.

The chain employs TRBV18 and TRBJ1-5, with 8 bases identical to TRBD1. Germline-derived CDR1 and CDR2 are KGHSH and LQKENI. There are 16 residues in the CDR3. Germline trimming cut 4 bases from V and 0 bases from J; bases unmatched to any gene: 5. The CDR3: CASSLQGGNSNQPQHF. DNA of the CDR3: TGTGCCAGCTCACTACAGGGGGGAAATAGCAATCAGCCCCAGCATTTT.

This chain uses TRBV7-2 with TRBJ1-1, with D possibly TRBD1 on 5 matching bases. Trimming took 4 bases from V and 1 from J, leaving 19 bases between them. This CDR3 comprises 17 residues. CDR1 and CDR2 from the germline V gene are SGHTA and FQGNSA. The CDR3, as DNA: TGTGCCAGCAGCTCGCCGCCTTTCCTGGGGCCGAACACTGAAGCTTTCTTT. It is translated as CASSSPPFLGPNTEAFF.

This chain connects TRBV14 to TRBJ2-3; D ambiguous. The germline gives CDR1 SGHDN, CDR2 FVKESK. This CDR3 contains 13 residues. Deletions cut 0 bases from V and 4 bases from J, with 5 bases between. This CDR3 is CASSQDRADTQYF. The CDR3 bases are TGTGCCAGCAGCCAAGACCGGGCAGATACGCAGTATTTT.

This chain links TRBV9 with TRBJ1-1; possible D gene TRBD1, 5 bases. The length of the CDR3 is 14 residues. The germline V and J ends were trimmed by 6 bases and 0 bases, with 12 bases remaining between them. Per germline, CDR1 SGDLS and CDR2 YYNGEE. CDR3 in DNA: TGTGCCAGCACTAAGACAGACATGAACACTGAAGCTTTCTTT. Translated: CASTKTDMNTEAFF.

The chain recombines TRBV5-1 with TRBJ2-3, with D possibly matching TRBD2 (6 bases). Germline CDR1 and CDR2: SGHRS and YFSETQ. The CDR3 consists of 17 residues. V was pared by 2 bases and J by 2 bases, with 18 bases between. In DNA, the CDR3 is TGCGCCAGCAGCTTAGAAATAGCGGAGAGGTTCACAGATACGCAGTATTTT. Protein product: CASSLEIAERFTDTQYF.

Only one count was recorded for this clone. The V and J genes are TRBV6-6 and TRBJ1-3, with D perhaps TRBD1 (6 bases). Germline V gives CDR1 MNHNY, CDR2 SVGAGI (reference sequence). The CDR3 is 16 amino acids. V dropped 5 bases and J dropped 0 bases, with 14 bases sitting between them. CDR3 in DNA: TGTGCCAGCAGTCGACAGGCGACCTACTCTGGAAACACCATATATTTT. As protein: CASSRQATYSGNTIYF.

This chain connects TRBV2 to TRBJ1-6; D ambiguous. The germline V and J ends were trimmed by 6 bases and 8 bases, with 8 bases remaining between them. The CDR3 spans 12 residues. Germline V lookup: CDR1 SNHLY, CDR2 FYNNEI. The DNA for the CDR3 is TGTGCCAGCAGCAGTACCGATTCACCCCTCCACTTT. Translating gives CASSSTDSPLHF.

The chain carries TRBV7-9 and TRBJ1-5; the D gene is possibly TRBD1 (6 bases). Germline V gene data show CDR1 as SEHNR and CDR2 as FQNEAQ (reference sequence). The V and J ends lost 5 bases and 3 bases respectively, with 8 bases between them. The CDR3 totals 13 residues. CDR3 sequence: CASSGQNNQPQHF. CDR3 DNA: TGTGCCAGCAGCGGACAGAACAATCAGCCCCAGCATTTT.

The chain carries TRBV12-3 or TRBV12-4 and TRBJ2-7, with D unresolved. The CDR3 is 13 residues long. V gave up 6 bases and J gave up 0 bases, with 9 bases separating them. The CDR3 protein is CASSSSTSYEQYF. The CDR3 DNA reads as TGTGCCAGCAGCTCGAGCACCTCCTACGAGCAGTACTTC.

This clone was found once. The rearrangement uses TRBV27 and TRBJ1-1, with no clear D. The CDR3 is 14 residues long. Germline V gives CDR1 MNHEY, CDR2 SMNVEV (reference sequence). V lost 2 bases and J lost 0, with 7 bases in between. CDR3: CASSLARMNTEAFF. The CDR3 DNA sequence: TGTGCCAGCAGTTTAGCTAGAATGAACACTGAAGCTTTCTTT.

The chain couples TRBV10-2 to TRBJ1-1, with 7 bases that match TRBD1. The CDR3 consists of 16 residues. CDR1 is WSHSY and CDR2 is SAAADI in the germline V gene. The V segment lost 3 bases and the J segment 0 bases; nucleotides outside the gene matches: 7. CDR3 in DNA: TGCGCCAGCAGTGAACCGGGACAGATCATGAACACTGAAGCTTTCTTT. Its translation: CASSEPGQIMNTEAFF.

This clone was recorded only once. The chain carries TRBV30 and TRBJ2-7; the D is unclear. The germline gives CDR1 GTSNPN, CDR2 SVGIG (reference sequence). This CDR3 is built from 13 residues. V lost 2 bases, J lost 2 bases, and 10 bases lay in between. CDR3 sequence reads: CAWSRQATYEQYF. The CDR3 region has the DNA TGTGCCTGGAGTCGGCAGGCGACCTACGAGCAGTACTTC.

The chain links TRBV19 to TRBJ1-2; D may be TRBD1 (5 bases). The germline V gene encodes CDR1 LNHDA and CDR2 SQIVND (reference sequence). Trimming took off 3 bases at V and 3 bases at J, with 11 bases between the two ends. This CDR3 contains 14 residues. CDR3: CASSMDTRYYGYTF. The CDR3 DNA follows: TGTGCCAGTAGTATGGACACAAGGTACTATGGCTACACCTTC.

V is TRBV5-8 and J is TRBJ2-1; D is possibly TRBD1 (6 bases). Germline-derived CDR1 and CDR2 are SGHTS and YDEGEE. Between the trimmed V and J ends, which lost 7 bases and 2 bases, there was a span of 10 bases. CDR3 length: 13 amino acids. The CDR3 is CASLWTAYNEQFF. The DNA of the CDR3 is TGTGCCAGCCTTTGGACAGCCTACAATGAGCAGTTCTTC.

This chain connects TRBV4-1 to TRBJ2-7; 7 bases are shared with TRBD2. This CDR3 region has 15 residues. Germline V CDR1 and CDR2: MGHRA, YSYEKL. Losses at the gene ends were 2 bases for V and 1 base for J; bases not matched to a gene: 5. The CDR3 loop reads CASSQPGLTSYEQYF. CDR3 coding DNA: TGCGCCAGCAGCCAACCGGGACTAACTTCCTACGAGCAGTACTTC.

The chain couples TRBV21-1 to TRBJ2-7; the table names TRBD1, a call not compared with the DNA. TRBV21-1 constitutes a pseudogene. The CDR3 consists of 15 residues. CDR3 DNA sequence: TGTGCCAGCAGCAAAGCGCTGGGCAGGGGGCACGAGCAGTACTTC. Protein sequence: CASSKALGRGHEQYF.

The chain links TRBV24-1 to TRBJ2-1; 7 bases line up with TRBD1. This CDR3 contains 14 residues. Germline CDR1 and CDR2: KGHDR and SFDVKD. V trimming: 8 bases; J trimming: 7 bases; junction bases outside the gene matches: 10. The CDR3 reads CATMVGGGMNEQFF. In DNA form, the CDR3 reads TGTGCCACCATGGTAGGGGGCGGCATGAATGAGCAGTTCTTC.